This entry concerns a single T cell receptor beta chain. The antigen is not known. The sample holds other DNA sequences that translate to the same CDR3. The CDR3 contains 14 residues. With 4 bases clipped from V and 3 bases from J, the junction kept 4 bases outside the gene matches. Germline CDR1 is SGDLS and CDR2 is YYNGEE. This sample stems from a study of shared clonotypes between healthy human individuals. The wider study: Researchers assigned three CD4 naive, three CD4 memory, two CD8 naive and one CD8 memory plate to each donor.

Measured with immunoSEQ multiplex PCR; TCRdb has only the in-frame clones, and not every one. The table shows some 1.5 million clones, with 96% occurring only once. Findings and limits, study-wide: Clonotype sharing across a few donors was observed for around 4.5% of naive CD4 clonotypes. Sequencing depth was expected to influence donor clonotype sharing.

The sample consisted of naive CD4+ T cells sorted from blood. Described subset: CD45RA+ positively selected. The rearrangement uses TRBV9 and TRBJ2-5; 9 nucleotides align to TRBD2. This receptor was identified in a man aged 25 to 40 in good health. The CDR3 DNA sequence: TGTGCCAGCAGCTTGGGACTAGCCGAAGAGACCCAGTACTTC. Its protein product is CASSLGLAEETQYF. The variable domain in full, completed from reference TRBV9 and TRBJ2-5, reads DSGVTQTPKHLITATGQRVTLRCSPRSGDLSVYWYQQSLDQGLQFLIQYYNGEERAKGNILERFSAQQFPDLHSELNLSSLELGDSALYFCASSLGLAEETQYFGPGTRLLVL.